The 9 T cell receptor beta chains below come from one sample, sequenced in a study of CD8 T cells in Susac syndrome. Random hexamers were used to reverse transcribe about 0.5 to 1 ug of RNA. One entry per CDR3 protein, called by TCRdb with MiXCR from the immunoSEQ multiplex PCR reads. The data show roughly 47,000 distinct CDR3 sequences, roughly 92% seen once. Sequencing was performed on CD8+ T cells from PBMCs. These receptors all stem from a human donor in good health.

The table lists this clonotype with a count of one. V and J are TRBV7-9 and TRBJ1-4; 12 bases are shared with TRBD1. J was trimmed by 6 bases and V by 5 bases; bases with no gene match: 10. The CDR3 loop spans 17 amino acids. Looked up from germline, CDR1 is SEHNR and CDR2 is FQNEAQ (reference sequence). DNA for the CDR3: TGTGCCAGCAGCGGGGACAGGGGGCAATTCGCGGATGAAAAACTGTTTTTT. Protein product: CASSGDRGQFADEKLFF.

The chain has TRBV7-7 and TRBJ2-1; a possible D gene is TRBD2 (6 bases). This CDR3 region has 15 residues. The V end lost 8 bases, the J end lost 2 bases, and 16 bases lay between the germline ends. The germline CDR1 and CDR2 sequences are SSHAT and FNYEAQ (reference sequence). In DNA form, the CDR3 reads TGTGCCAGCGCTCCGGGGGAGATGCCCTACAATGAGCAGTTCTTC. This translates into CASAPGEMPYNEQFF.

This clonotype appeared a few times. This chain links TRBV2 with TRBJ2-7, with TRBD2 identical over 9 bases. This CDR3 region has 13 residues. Losses at the gene ends were 7 bases for V and 5 bases for J; bases not matched to a gene: 6. From germline, CDR1 is SNHLY and CDR2 FYNNEI. CDR3 amino acids: CASKASGTNEQYF. The CDR3 bases are TGTGCCAGCAAAGCTAGCGGGACCAACGAGCAGTACTTC.

This clonotype is a singleton in its sample. The V gene is TRBV12-3 or TRBV12-4, the J gene TRBJ1-2; D remains unclear. The CDR3 loop spans 13 amino acids. Between the trimmed V and J ends, which lost 4 bases and 5 bases, there was a span of 11 bases. CDR3 nucleotide sequence: TGTGCCAGCAGTTCACGCAGAACGTATGGCTACACCTTC. Encoded protein: CASSSRRTYGYTF.

V and J are TRBV5-4 and TRBJ2-2; D gene unclear. This CDR3 is built from 14 residues. V shed 2 bases and J shed 2 bases, with 7 bases lying between them. CDR1 SGHNT and CDR2 YYREEE come from the germline V gene (reference sequence). The DNA of the CDR3 is TGTGCCAGCAGCTTCCGCGGTAACACCGGGGAGCTGTTTTTT. As protein: CASSFRGNTGELFF.

The V and J genes are TRBV20-1 and TRBJ2-7; maybe TRBD2 (6 bases). Germline CDR1 and CDR2: DFQATT and SNEGSKA (reference sequence). The V and J ends lost 0 bases and 2 bases respectively, with 14 bases between them. This CDR3 contains 15 residues. In DNA, the CDR3 is TGCAGTGCTAGAGATGTAGGGACTTCGACCTACGAGCAGTACTTC. Protein: CSARDVGTSTYEQYF.

The V and J genes are TRBV7-9 and TRBJ1-1; D not resolved. V dropped 1 base and J dropped 6 bases, with 6 bases sitting between them. CDR3 size: 12 residues. Looked up from germline, CDR1 is SEHNR and CDR2 is FQNEAQ (reference sequence). The CDR3 here is CASSLGVSEAFF. CDR3 DNA: TGTGCCAGCAGCTTAGGGGTTTCTGAAGCTTTCTTT.

This clonotype was counted between two and nine times. The chain couples TRBV4-2 to TRBJ2-7; 8 nucleotides agree with TRBD2. Germline V lookup: CDR1 LGHNA, CDR2 YNFKEQ. V lost 5 bases and J lost 7; bases outside the gene matches: 13. There are 15 residues in the CDR3. The CDR3 spells CASSSRGLVLGEQYF. The CDR3 coding sequence is TGTGCCAGCAGCTCCCGGGGACTAGTCTTGGGTGAGCAGTACTTC.

The J gene is TRBJ1-1, the V gene TRBV29-1; D is unresolved. The germline gives CDR1 SQVTM, CDR2 ANQGSEA. Deletions cut 6 bases from V and 4 bases from J, with 9 bases between. This CDR3 region has 11 residues. The chain's CDR3 is CSVTPTTEAFF. In DNA form, the CDR3 reads TGCAGCGTGACCCCGACCACTGAAGCTTTCTTT.